The entry below gives a single TCR beta chain sequence along with its context. The CDR3 sequence is 16 residues long. Looked up from germline, CDR1 is KGHSH and CDR2 is LQKENI. Losses at the gene ends were 5 bases for V and 0 bases for J; bases not matched to a gene: 8. Repertoires were generated with immunoSEQ multiplex PCR, while TCRdb's copy carries only in-frame clones and drops some. The top ten clones hold approximately 9.6% of a sample with approximately 250,000 clones, 65% to 90% of them seen once. The sample originates from a study of blood T cell repertoires in COVID-19. Sequences were obtained from PBMCs or T cells enriched from blood (not recorded which). The V and J genes are TRBV18 and TRBJ1-1, with 8 bases that match TRBD1. The receptor comes from a woman aged 45-60 years with acute COVID-19. The CDR3 here is CASSSGTGAMNTEAFF. In DNA form, the CDR3 reads TGTGCCAGCTCATCCGGGACAGGTGCCATGAACACTGAAGCTTTCTTT.